Each of the 20 T cell receptor beta chains below was sequenced from the same sample in a study of blood T cell repertoires in COVID-19. Only in-frame clones appear in the TCRdb table, and some are missing; sequencing was by immunoSEQ multiplex PCR. The sample lists some 100,000 clones, more than 85% occurring once. The sequencing input was peripheral blood. These TCRs come from a man aged 55 to 70 with acute or convalescent COVID-19.

The chain is built from TRBV4-1 and TRBJ2-1; unclear D gene. The germline V gene has CDR1 MGHRA and CDR2 YSYEKL. The CDR3 consists of 17 residues. V was clipped by 0 bases and J by 0 bases, with 12 bases between them. CDR3 DNA sequence: TGCGCCAGCAGCCAAGAGAAAGCGTCCAGCTCCTACAATGAGCAGTTCTTC. It codes for CASSQEKASSSYNEQFF.

The rearrangement links TRBV19 to TRBJ2-2, with 7 bases aligning to TRBD1. Per the germline V gene, CDR1 is LNHDA and CDR2 is SQIVND (reference sequence). The CDR3 runs to 16 residues. Trimming cost V 7 bases and J 2 bases; bases outside gene matches: 10. Written as DNA, the CDR3 is TGTGCCAGTACCGCACCCCCAGGGGGTAACACCGGGGAGCTGTTTTTT. Amino acid sequence: CASTAPPGGNTGELFF.

In this sample, this clone turned up once. This chain joins TRBV24-1 and TRBJ2-5, with 8 bases lining up with TRBD1. The ends lost 5 bases at V and 4 bases at J; junction bases unmatched: 5. The CDR3 contains 14 residues. The germline CDR1 and CDR2 sequences are KGHDR and SFDVKD. CDR3 region: CATSVRGQPETQYF. The CDR3 nucleotides read TGTGCCACCAGTGTCAGGGGGCAACCAGAGACCCAGTACTTC.

V is TRBV7-9 and J is TRBJ1-1, with 7 bases aligning to TRBD1. The CDR3 has 14 amino acids. CDR1 and CDR2 from the germline V gene are SEHNR and FQNEAQ (reference sequence). V shed 1 base and J 5 bases; nucleotides not matched to a gene: 4. The CDR3 DNA follows: TGTGCCAGCAGCTTAGTTAGACAGGGTACTGAAGCTTTCTTT. Translating it yields CASSLVRQGTEAFF.

The V and J genes are TRBV27 and TRBJ1-3; no reliable D call. Germline V gives CDR1 MNHEY, CDR2 SMNVEV (reference sequence). The CDR3 is made up of 14 amino acids. V was cut by 6 bases and J by 0 bases, with 9 bases left in between. CDR3 sequence (DNA): TGTGCCAGCAGGGGAGGGATCTCTGGAAACACCATATATTTT. This gives the protein CASRGGISGNTIYF.

The gene calls are TRBV9 and TRBJ2-1; TRBD2 matches 9 bases. V lost 4 bases and J lost 8; bases outside the gene matches: 4. This CDR3 comprises 13 residues. Germline assignment: CDR1 SGDLS and CDR2 YYNGEE. The CDR3 here is CASSSLAGDEQFF. The CDR3 DNA is TGTGCCAGCAGCAGCTTAGCGGGAGATGAGCAGTTCTTC.

This clone was recorded once. The chain is built from TRBV6-5 and TRBJ1-5; no definite D call. The V end was cut by 6 bases, the J end by 5 bases, with 11 bases between. Germline CDR1 MNHEY, CDR2 SVGAGI. The CDR3 extends over 13 amino acids. The CDR3 loop is CASRVVNYQPQHF. CDR3 DNA sequence: TGTGCCAGCAGGGTAGTGAACTATCAGCCCCAGCATTTT.

V and J are TRBV7-9 and TRBJ1-3; no clear D. V shed 3 bases and J shed 6 bases, with 15 bases lying between them. CDR1 and CDR2 (germline): SEHNR, FQNEAQ (reference sequence). The CDR3 is 15 residues long. The chain's CDR3 is CASSFPPSGKNTIYF. The CDR3 DNA reads as TGTGCCAGCAGCTTCCCCCCCTCGGGAAAAAACACCATATATTTT. The variable domain in full, completed from reference TRBV7-9 and TRBJ1-3, reads DTGVSQNPRHKITKRGQNVTFRCDPISEHNRLYWYRQTLGQGPEFLTYFQNEAQLEKSRLLSDRFSAERPKGSFSTLEIQRTEQGDSAMYLCASSFPPSGKNTIYFGEGSWLTVV.

This clone was counted only a few times. The V and J genes are TRBV19 and TRBJ2-7, with a tentative D call TRBD1 (6 bases). V was shortened by 1 base and J by 6 bases, with 16 bases between the two germline ends. There are 15 residues in the CDR3. Looked up from germline, CDR1 is LNHDA and CDR2 is SQIVND (reference sequence). The CDR3 nucleotides read TGTGCCAGTAGTATAGGAGGGGGACGAGGGCCCGAGCAGTACTTC. Its protein product is CASSIGGGRGPEQYF.

The chain combines TRBV5-5 with TRBJ1-1; D not certain. The CDR3 runs 15 residues. CDR1 is SGHKS and CDR2 is YYEKEE in the germline V gene (reference sequence). Trimming shortened V by 4 bases and J by 6 bases, and 19 bases separated the two germline ends. The CDR3 spells CASSPGGMGRAEAFF. The CDR3 nucleotides read TGTGCCAGCAGCCCCGGTGGCATGGGGAGGGCTGAAGCTTTCTTT.

The genes are TRBV11-3 and TRBJ2-5, with 11 nucleotides matching TRBD1. The CDR3 covers 17 residues. V gave up 0 bases and J gave up 5 bases; unmatched junction bases: 8. Looked up from germline, CDR1 is SGHNT and CDR2 is YENEEA. In DNA form, the CDR3 reads TGTGCCAGCAGCTTAGATAGGTGGACAGGGGGCAGGGAGACCCAGTACTTC. It translates to CASSLDRWTGGRETQYF.

V usage is TRBV7-2 and J usage is TRBJ1-2; D may be TRBD1 (5 bases). CDR3 length: 13 residues. V was pared by 3 bases and J by 5 bases, with 10 bases between. Germline CDR1 and CDR2: SGHTA and FQGNSA. CDR3 residues: CASSLDISYGYTF. In DNA, the CDR3 is TGTGCCAGCAGCTTGGACATATCGTATGGCTACACCTTC.

This clone was counted only a few times. This rearrangement joins TRBV10-3 to TRBJ1-1; D is possibly TRBD1 (5 bases). Germline CDR1 is ENHRY and CDR2 is SYGVKD. The CDR3 totals 16 residues. The V and J ends lost 2 bases and 2 bases respectively, with 15 bases between them. The CDR3 reads CAISESLGEGNTEAFF. The CDR3 bases are TGTGCCATCAGTGAGAGCTTGGGGGAGGGAAACACTGAAGCTTTCTTT.

The genes are TRBV28 and TRBJ1-1; D is uncertain. Per germline, CDR1 MDHEN and CDR2 SYDVKM. CDR3 length equals 12 residues. The V gene lost 5 bases and the J gene lost 6 bases, with 10 bases spanning the gap. The CDR3 here is CASSAGLSEAFF. The CDR3, as DNA: TGTGCCAGCAGTGCCGGACTGTCTGAAGCTTTCTTT. The variable domain in full, completed from reference TRBV28 and TRBJ1-1, reads DVKVTQSSRYLVKRTGEKVFLECVQDMDHENMFWYRQDPGLGLRLIYFSYDVKMKEKGDIPEGYSVSREKKERFSLILESASTNQTSMYLCASSAGLSEAFFGQGTRLTVV.

V gene TRBV29-1 combines with J gene TRBJ2-3; D perhaps matches TRBD1 (6 bases). This CDR3 has 12 amino acids. Germline V gene data show CDR1 as SQVTM and CDR2 as ANQGSEA. CDR3 sequence (DNA): TGCACCGCTTCCGAGGGGGCAGATACGCAGTATTTT. This codes for CTASEGADTQYF.

This chain connects TRBV3-1 (or the pseudogene TRBV3-2) to TRBJ2-5, with 11 bases matching TRBD2. Germline assignment: CDR1 LGHDT and CDR2 YNNKEL (reference sequence). CDR3 length: 15 amino acids. The trim removed 5 bases at V and 4 bases at J, leaving 6 bases unmatched. Here the CDR3 DNA reads TGTGCCAGCAGCGCGCCCGGACTAGCGGGAGAGACCCAGTACTTC. Its translation: CASSAPGLAGETQYF.

This chain uses TRBV11-2 with TRBJ1-2; D remains unclear. Between the trimmed V and J ends, which lost 0 bases and 4 bases, there was a span of 6 bases. The CDR3 consists of 13 residues. From germline, CDR1 is SGHAT and CDR2 FQNNGV. This chain's CDR3 is CASSLDGVYGYTF. Here the CDR3 DNA reads TGTGCCAGCAGCTTAGACGGAGTCTATGGCTACACCTTC.

The V gene is TRBV27, the J gene TRBJ2-7; D may be TRBD1 (5 bases). CDR1 MNHEY and CDR2 SMNVEV come from the germline V gene (reference sequence). The CDR3 is 14 residues long. Trimming pared 8 bases from V and 6 bases from J, leaving 20 bases between. CDR3 region: CASARKQGSAEQYV. The CDR3 DNA is TGTGCCAGCGCAAGGAAGCAGGGATCGGCCGAGCAGTACGTC.

V usage is TRBV4-2 and J usage is TRBJ2-7; TRBD2 is a possible D gene (5 bases). V lost 1 base, J lost 5 bases, and 9 bases lay in between. The CDR3 spans 13 residues. The V gene's germline CDR1 is LGHNA and CDR2 YNFKEQ. The CDR3: CASSQGPGNEQYF. The CDR3 DNA reads TGTGCCAGCAGCCAAGGCCCGGGGAACGAGCAGTACTTC.

V and J are TRBV25-1 and TRBJ1-2; D is uncertain. V was cut by 4 bases and J by 6 bases, with 15 bases left in between. The V gene's germline CDR1 is MGHDK and CDR2 SYGVNS. CDR3 length: 14 amino acids. This CDR3 is CASSAATGPDGYTF. The CDR3 DNA is TGTGCCAGCAGTGCCGCGACGGGTCCCGATGGCTACACCTTC.